Listed below are T cell receptor beta chains from one sample, sequenced in a study of identical twins. TCRdb processed the 5' RACE reads anew with MiXCR; each CDR3 protein has one entry. The table lists hundreds of thousands of distinct CDR3 sequences, roughly an eighth of them singletons. In addition, the sample was reused for a study of yellow fever vaccine responses in identical twins.

Input material: PBMCs. These receptors were taken from a woman aged 18 to 35 in good health. Each CDR3 is given with its conserved first and last residue. The order of the fields is D gene, clone size, J gene, V gene, CDR3 DNA, CDR3 protein. A D gene is named only where the DNA matches it firmly. Size is omitted from some rows. Given values are once, few, many or a class for expanded clones.

.	few	TRBJ2-3	TRBV5-4	TGTGCCAGCATCGGCGTGGGGGGCCCAGATACGCAGTATTTT	CASIGVGGPDTQYF
TRBD2	few	TRBJ2-1	TRBV24-1	TGTGCCACCAGTAATGCGGGAGGGCCCTACAATGAGCAGTTCTTC	CATSNAGGPYNEQFF
.	.	TRBJ2-7	TRBV7-2	TGTGCCAGCAGCTTGGGGGCGGGATCGTTTTCCTACGAGCAGTACTTC	CASSLGAGSFSYEQYF
.	.	TRBJ2-1	TRBV7-9	TGTGCCAGCAGCTTAAGGCGGCTACCCTACAATGAGCAGTTCTTC	CASSLRRLPYNEQFF
TRBD2	few	TRBJ2-5	TRBV20-1	TGCAGTGCTCTCCACCCTACTAAGCGGGGGGGCAGGGAGACCCAGTACTTC	CSALHPTKRGGRETQYF
TRBD2	few	TRBJ2-2	TRBV4-1	TGCGCCAGCAGCCAAGCCGGACTAGCGGGTAGGGGGGCCGGGGAGCTGTTTTTT	CASSQAGLAGRGAGELFF
TRBD1	many	TRBJ1-3	TRBV25-1	TGTGCCAGCAGTGAAGGGACAGGGGTCGACACCATATATTTT	CASSEGTGVDTIYF
TRBD1	few	TRBJ2-2	TRBV7-9	TGTGCCAGCAGCTCCCCGGGACAGGTCACCGGGGAGCTGTTTTTT	CASSSPGQVTGELFF
.	many	TRBJ2-1	TRBV28	TGTGCCAGCAGCCCCGAGCTTCTTGCGGACAATGAGCAGTTCTTC	CASSPELLADNEQFF
.	.	TRBJ2-3	TRBV5-5	TGTGCCAGCAGCCCCCAGGTCAGCACAGATACGCAGTATTTT	CASSPQVSTDTQYF
TRBD1	few	TRBJ2-3	TRBV5-1	TGCGCCAGCACAAGAACCGGGACAGCGATCACAGATACGCAGTATTTT	CASTRTGTAITDTQYF
.	.	TRBJ2-1	TRBV7-9	TGTGCCAGCAGCTTAGAGGGACCAATCCCTCAGTTCTTC	CASSLEGPIPQFF
.	.	TRBJ2-3	TRBV20-1	TGCAGTGCTGGGGACGACACAGATACGCAGTATTTT	CSAGDDTDTQYF
.	.	TRBJ1-1	TRBV5-1	TGCGCCAGCAGCTCCAGCGGAGGGGGGGGCACTGAAGCTTTCTTT	CASSSSGGGGTEAFF
.	.	TRBJ1-6	TRBV12-3/TRBV12-4	TGTGCCAGCAGTCCCGGGGGCGAACTAAATAATTCACCCCTCCACTTT	CASSPGGELNNSPLHF
.	.	TRBJ1-1	TRBV19	TGTGCCAGTAGTTTATCCCCACACGGCACTGAAGCTTTCTTT	CASSLSPHGTEAFF
.	many	TRBJ2-4	TRBV5-1	TGCGCCAGCAGCTCAGGGGTACAGCGAATTCTAGCCAAAAACATTCAGTACTTC	CASSSGVQRILAKNIQYF
TRBD2	.	TRBJ2-1	TRBV7-9	TGTGCCAGCAGCAGCACTAGCGGGAAGAGCTCCTACAATGAGCAGTTCTTC	CASSSTSGKSSYNEQFF
.	.	TRBJ2-2	TRBV6-5	TGTGCCAGCAGTTACTCGTATACCGGGGAGCTGTTTTTT	CASSYSYTGELFF
.	few	TRBJ2-7	TRBV28	TGTGCCAGCAGCCTGATTGGGCGCGGGAATACTTTATACGAGCAGTACTTC	CASSLIGRGNTLYEQYF